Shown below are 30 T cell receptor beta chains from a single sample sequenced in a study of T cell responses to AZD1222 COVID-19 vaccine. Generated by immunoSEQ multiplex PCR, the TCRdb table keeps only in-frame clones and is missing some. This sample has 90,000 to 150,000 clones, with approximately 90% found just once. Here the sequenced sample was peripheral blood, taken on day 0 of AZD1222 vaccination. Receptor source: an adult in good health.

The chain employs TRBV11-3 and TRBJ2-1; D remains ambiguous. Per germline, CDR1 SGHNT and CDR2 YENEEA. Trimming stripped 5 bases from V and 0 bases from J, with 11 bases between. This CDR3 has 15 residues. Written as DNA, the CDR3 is TGTGCCAGCAGCCCACTCACCAGCTCCTACAATGAGCAGTTCTTC. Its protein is CASSPLTSSYNEQFF.

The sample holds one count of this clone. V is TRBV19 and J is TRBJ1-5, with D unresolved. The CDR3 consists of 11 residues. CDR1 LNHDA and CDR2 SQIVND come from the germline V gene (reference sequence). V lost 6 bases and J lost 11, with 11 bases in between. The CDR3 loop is CASSNLLAQHF. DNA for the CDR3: TGTGCCAGTAGCAACCTCCTAGCCCAGCATTTT.

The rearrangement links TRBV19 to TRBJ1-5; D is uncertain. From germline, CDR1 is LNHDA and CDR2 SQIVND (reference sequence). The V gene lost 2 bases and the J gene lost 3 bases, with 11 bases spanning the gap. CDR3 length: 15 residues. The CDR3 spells CASSIIHETNQPQHF. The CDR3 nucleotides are TGTGCCAGTAGTATAATACATGAGACCAATCAGCCCCAGCATTTT.

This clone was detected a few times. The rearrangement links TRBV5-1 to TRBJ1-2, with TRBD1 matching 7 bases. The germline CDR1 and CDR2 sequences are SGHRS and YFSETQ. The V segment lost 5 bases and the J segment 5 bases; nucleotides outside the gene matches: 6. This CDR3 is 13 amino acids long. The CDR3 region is CASSSTGRYGYTF. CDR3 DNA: TGCGCCAGCAGTTCGACAGGGAGGTATGGCTACACCTTC.

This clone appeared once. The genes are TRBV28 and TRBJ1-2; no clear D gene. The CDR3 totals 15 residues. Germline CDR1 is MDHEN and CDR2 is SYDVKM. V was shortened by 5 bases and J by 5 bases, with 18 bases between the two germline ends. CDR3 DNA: TGTGCCAGCAGTACCCCCTACGGGATTCCGTATGGCTACACCTTC. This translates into CASSTPYGIPYGYTF.

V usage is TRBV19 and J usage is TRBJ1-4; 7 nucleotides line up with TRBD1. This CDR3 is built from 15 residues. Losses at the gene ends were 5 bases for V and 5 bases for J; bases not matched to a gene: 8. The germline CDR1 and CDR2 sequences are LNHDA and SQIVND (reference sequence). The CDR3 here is CASSVGQLVNEKLFF. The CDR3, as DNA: TGTGCCAGTAGTGTGGGACAGCTAGTCAATGAAAAACTGTTTTTT.

Here the CDR3 reads CASSQSPDRSSGNTIYF. CDR3 DNA: TGCGCCAGCAGCCAAAGCCCGGACAGGAGCTCTGGAAACACCATATATTTT. The J gene is TRBJ1-3, the V gene TRBV4-1, with 7 bases that match TRBD1. V lost 2 bases and J lost 0; bases outside the gene matches: 7. The CDR3 is 17 amino acids. Germline lookup yields CDR1 MGHRA and CDR2 YSYEKL.

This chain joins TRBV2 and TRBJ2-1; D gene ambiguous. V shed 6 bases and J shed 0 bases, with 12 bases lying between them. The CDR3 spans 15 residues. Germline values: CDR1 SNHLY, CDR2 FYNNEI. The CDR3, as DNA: TGTGCCAGCAGCCGACTTAGAAGCTCCTACAATGAGCAGTTCTTC. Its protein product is CASSRLRSSYNEQFF.

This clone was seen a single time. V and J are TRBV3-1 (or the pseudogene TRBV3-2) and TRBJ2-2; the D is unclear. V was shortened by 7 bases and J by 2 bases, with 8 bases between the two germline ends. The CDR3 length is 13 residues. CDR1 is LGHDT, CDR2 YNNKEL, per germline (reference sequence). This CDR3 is CASTLTNTGELFF. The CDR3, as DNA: TGTGCCAGCACCCTCACCAACACCGGGGAGCTGTTTTTT.

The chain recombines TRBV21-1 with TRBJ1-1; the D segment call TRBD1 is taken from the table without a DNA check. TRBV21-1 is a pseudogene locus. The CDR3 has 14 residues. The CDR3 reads CASSKVGQNTEAFF. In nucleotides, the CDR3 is TGTGCCAGCAGCAAAGTCGGACAGAACACTGAAGCTTTCTTT.

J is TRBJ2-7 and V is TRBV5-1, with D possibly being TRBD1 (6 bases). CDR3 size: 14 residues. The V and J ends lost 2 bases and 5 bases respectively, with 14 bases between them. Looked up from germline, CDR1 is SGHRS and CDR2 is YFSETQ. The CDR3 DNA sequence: TGCGCCAGCAGCTTCTCACCACAGGGCAACGAGCAGTACTTC. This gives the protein CASSFSPQGNEQYF. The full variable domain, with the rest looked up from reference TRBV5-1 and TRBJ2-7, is KAGVTQTPRYLIKTRGQQVTLSCSPISGHRSVSWYQQTPGQGLQFLFEYFSETQRNKGNFPGRFSGRQFSNSRSEMNVSTLELGDSALYLCASSFSPQGNEQYFGPGTRLTVT.

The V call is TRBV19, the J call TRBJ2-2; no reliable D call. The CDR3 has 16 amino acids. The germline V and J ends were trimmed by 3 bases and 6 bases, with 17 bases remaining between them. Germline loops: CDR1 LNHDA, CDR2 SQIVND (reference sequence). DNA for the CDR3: TGTGCCAGTAGTATTTATGACTCTGTTGAGGCCGGGGAGCTGTTTTTT. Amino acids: CASSIYDSVEAGELFF.

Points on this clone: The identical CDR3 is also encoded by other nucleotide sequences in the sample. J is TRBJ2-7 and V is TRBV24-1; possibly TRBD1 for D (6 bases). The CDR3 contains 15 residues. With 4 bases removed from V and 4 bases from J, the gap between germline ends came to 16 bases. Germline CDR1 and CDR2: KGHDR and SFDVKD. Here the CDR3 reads CATSDPRDRPYEQYF. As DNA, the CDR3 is TGTGCCACCAGTGACCCTCGAGACAGGCCTTACGAGCAGTACTTC.

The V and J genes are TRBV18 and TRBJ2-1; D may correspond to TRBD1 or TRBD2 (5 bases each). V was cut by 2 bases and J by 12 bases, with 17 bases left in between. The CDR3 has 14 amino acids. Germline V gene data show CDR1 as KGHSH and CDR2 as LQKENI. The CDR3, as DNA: TGTGCCAGCTCACCAGGGACGGGTACAATGCCGCAGTTCTTC. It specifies CASSPGTGTMPQFF.

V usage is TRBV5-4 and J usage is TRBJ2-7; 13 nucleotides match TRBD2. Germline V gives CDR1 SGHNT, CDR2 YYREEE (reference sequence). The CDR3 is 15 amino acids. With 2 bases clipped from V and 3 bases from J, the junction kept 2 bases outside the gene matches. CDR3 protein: CASSFGTSGNYEQYF. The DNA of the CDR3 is TGTGCCAGCAGCTTTGGGACTAGCGGGAACTACGAGCAGTACTTC.

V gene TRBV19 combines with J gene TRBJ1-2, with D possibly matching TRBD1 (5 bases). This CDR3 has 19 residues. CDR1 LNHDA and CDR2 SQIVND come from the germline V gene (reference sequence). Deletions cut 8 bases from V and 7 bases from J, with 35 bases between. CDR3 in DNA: TGTGCCAGTCGCCGCCTAGGACAACACCCGGGGAGCTTGAGCGGTGGCTACACCTTC. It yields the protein CASRRLGQHPGSLSGGYTF.

The chain's CDR3 is CAWSGAYSYNSPLHF. The CDR3, as DNA: TGTGCCTGGAGCGGGGCTTACTCCTATAATTCACCCCTCCACTTT. The chain joins TRBV30 to TRBJ1-6; possibly TRBD1 for D (5 bases). Trimming left V 3 bases short and J 0 bases short, with 9 bases between. This CDR3 comprises 15 residues. The germline gives CDR1 GTSNPN, CDR2 SVGIG (reference sequence).

CDR3 amino acids: CASSPGSKNTGELFF. The DNA of the CDR3 is TGCGCCAGCAGCCCGGGGAGCAAAAACACCGGGGAGCTGTTTTTT. The V gene is TRBV5-1, the J gene TRBJ2-2, with D possibly being TRBD2 (5 bases). Germline values: CDR1 SGHRS, CDR2 YFSETQ. Trimming shortened V by 4 bases and J by 2 bases, and 12 bases separated the two germline ends. This CDR3 contains 15 residues.

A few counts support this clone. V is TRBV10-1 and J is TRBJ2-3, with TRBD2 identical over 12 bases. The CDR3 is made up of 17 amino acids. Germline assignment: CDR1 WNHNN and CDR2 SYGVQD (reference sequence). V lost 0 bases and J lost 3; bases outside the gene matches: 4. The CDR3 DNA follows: TGCGCCAGCAGTGAGTCGGCTAGCGGGAGGGGAACAGATACGCAGTATTTT. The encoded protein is CASSESASGRGTDTQYF.

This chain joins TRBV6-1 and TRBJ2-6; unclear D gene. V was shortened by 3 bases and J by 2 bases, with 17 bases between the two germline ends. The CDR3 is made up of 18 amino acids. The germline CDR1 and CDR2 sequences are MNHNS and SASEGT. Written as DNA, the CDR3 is TGTGCCAGCAGTGATCAGGACGGCTTAACCCCTGGGGCCAACGTCCTGACTTTC. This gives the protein CASSDQDGLTPGANVLTF.

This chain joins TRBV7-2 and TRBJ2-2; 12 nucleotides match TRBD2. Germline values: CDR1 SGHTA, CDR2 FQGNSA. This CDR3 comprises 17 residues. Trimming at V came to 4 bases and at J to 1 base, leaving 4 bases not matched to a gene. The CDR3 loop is CASSSGGLAGNTGELFF. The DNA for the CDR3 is TGTGCCAGCAGCTCCGGGGGACTAGCGGGGAACACCGGGGAGCTGTTTTTT.

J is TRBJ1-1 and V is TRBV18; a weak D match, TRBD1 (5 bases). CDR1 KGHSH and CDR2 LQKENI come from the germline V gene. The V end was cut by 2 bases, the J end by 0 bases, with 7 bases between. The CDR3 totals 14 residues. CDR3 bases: TGTGCCAGCTCACCAGACAGATTGAACACTGAAGCTTTCTTT. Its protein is CASSPDRLNTEAFF. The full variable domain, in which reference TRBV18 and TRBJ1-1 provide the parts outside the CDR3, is NAGVMQNPRHLVRRRGQEARLRCSPMKGHSHVYWYRQLPEEGLKFMVYLQKENIIDESGMPKERFSAEFPKEGPSILRIQQVVRGDSAAYFCASSPDRLNTEAFFGQGTRLTVV.

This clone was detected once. The CDR3 sequence is CASSLRGQGPGELFF. Written as DNA, the CDR3 is TGTGCCAGCAGTTTACGAGGACAGGGCCCCGGGGAGCTGTTTTTT. This chain joins TRBV27 and TRBJ2-2; 8 nucleotides align to TRBD1. The V gene's germline CDR1 is MNHEY and CDR2 SMNVEV (reference sequence). CDR3 length: 15 residues. The trim removed 2 bases at V and 6 bases at J, leaving 5 bases unmatched.

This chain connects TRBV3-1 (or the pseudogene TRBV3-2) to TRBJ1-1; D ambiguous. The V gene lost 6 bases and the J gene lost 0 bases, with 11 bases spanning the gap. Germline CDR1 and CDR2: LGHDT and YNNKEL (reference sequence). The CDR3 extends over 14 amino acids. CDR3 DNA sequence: TGTGCCAGCAGGACGACACGCTTGAACACTGAAGCTTTCTTT. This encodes CASRTTRLNTEAFF.

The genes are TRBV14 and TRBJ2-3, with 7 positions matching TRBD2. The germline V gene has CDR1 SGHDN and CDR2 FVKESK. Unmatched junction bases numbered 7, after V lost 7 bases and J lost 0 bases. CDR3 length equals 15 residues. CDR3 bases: TGTGCCAGCATGCCTAGCGGTGCTAGCACAGATACGCAGTATTTT. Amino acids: CASMPSGASTDTQYF. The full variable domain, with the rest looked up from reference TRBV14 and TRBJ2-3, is EAGVTQFPSHSVIEKGQTVTLRCDPISGHDNLYWYRRVMGKEIKFLLHFVKESKQDESGMPNNRFLAERTGGTYSTLKVQPAELEDSGVYFCASMPSGASTDTQYFGPGTRLTVL.

The CDR3 loop is CASSRGADLGGYTF. CDR3 bases: TGTGCCAGTAGTCGGGGGGCCGACCTCGGTGGCTACACCTTC. The chain recombines TRBV19 with TRBJ1-2; D is perhaps TRBD1 (6 bases). Germline V gene lookup returns CDR1 LNHDA and CDR2 SQIVND (reference sequence). The V and J ends lost 5 bases and 7 bases respectively, with 17 bases between them. CDR3 length: 14 residues. The full variable domain, in which reference TRBV19 and TRBJ1-2 provide the parts outside the CDR3, is DGGITQSPKYLFRKEGQNVTLSCEQNLNHDAMYWYRQDPGQGLRLIYYSQIVNDFQKGDIAEGYSVSREKKESFPLTVTSAQKNPTAFYLCASSRGADLGGYTFGSGTRLTVV.

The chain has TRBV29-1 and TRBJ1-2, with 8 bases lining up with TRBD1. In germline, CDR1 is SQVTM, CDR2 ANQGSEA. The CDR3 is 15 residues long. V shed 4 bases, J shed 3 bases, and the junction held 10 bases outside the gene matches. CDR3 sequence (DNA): TGCAGCGTTGGCGTCCGGGGACAGGCCTACTATGGCTACACCTTC. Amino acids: CSVGVRGQAYYGYTF.

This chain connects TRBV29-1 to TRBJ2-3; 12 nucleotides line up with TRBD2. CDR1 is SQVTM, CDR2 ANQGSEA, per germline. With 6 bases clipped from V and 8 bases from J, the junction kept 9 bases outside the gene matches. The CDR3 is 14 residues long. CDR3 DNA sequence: TGCAGCGTCGGACTAGCGGGAACAGCGGGTACGCAGTATTTT. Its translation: CSVGLAGTAGTQYF.

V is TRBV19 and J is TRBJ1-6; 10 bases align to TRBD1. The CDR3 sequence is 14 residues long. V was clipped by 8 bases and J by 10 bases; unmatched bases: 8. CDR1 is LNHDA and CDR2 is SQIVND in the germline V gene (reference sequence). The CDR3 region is CASRQGALISPLHF. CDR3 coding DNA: TGTGCCAGTCGACAGGGGGCGTTAATCTCACCCCTCCACTTT.

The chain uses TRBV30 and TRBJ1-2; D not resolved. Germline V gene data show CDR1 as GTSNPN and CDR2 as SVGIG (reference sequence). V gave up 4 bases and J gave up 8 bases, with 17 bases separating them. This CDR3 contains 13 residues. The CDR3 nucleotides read TGTGCCTGGACATCTACGCAACTCGGGGGCTACACCTTC. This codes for CAWTSTQLGGYTF. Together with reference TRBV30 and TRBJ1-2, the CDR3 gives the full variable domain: SQTIHQWPATLVQPVGSPLSLECTVEGTSNPNLYWYRQAAGRGLQLLFYSVGIGQISSEVPQNLSASRPQDRQFILSSKKLLLSDSGFYLCAWTSTQLGGYTFGSGTRLTVV.